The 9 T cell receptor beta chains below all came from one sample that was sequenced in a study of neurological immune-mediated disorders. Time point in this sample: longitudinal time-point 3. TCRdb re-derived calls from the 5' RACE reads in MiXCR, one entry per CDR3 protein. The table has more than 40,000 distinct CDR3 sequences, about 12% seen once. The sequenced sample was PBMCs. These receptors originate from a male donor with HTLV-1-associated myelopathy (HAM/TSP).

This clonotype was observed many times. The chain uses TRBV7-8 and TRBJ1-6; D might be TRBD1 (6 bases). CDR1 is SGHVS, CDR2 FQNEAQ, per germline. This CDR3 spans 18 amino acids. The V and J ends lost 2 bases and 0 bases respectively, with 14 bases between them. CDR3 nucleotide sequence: TGTGCCAGCAGCTTAATAGTGAGGGGGAGCTCCTATAATTCACCCCTCCACTTT. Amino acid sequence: CASSLIVRGSSYNSPLHF. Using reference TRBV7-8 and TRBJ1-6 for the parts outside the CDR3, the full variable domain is GAGVSQSPRYKVAKRGQDVALRCDPISGHVSLFWYQQALGQGPEFLTYFQNEAQLDKSGLPSDRFFAERPEGSVSTLKIQRTQQEDSAVYLCASSLIVRGSSYNSPLHFGNGTRLTVT.

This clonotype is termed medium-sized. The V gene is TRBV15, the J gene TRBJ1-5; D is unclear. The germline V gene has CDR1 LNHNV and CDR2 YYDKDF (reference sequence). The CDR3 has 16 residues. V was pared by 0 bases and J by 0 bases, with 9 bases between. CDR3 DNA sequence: TGTGCCACCAGCAGAGATTCGGGATATAGCAATCAGCCCCAGCATTTT. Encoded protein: CATSRDSGYSNQPQHF.

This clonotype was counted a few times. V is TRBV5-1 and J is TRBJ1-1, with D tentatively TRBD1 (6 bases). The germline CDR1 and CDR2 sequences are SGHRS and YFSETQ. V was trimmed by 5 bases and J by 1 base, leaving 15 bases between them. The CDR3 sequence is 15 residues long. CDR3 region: CASRGTGQTNTEAFF. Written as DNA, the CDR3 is TGCGCCAGCAGGGGAACGGGACAAACGAACACTGAAGCTTTCTTT.

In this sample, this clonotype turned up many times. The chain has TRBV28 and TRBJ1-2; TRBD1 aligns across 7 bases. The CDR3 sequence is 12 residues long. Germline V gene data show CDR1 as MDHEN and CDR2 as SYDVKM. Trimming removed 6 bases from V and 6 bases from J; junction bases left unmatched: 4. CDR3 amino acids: CASRSTGDGYTF. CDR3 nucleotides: TGTGCCAGCAGGTCAACAGGGGATGGCTACACCTTC.

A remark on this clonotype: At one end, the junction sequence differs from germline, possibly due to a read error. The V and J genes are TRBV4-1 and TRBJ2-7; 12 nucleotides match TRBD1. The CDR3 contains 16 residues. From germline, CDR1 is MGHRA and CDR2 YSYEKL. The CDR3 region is CASSQDPGQGAYEHYF. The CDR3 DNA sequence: TGCGCCAGCAGCCAAGACCCGGGACAGGGGGCCTACGAGCATTACTTC.

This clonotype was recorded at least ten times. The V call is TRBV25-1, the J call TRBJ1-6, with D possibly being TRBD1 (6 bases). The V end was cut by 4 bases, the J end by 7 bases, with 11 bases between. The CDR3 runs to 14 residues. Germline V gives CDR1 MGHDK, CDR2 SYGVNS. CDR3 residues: CASSALQGNSPLHF. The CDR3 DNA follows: TGTGCCAGCAGTGCGCTACAGGGCAATTCACCCCTCCACTTT.

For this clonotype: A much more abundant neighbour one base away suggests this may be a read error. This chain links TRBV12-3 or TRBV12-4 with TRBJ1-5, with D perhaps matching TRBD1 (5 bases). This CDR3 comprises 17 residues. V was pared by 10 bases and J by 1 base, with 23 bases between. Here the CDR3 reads CANSPGGGAKSNQPQHF. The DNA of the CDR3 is TGTGCCAACAGCCCCGGGGGGGGAGCAAAGAGCAATCAGCCCCAGCATTTT.

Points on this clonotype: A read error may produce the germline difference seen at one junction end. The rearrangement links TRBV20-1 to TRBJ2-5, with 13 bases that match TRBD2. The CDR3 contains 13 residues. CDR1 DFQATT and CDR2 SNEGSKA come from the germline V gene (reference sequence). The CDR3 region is CSELAGGPETRYF. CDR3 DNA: TGCAGCGAACTAGCGGGGGGGCCGGAGACCCGGTACTTC.

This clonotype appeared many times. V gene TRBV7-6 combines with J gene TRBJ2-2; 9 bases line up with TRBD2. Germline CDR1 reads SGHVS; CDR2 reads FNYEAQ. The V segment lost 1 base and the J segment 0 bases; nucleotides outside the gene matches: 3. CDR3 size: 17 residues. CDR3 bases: TGTGCCAGCAGCTTAGACCCTAGCGGGGCGAACACCGGGGAGCTGTTTTTT. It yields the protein CASSLDPSGANTGELFF.